These T cell receptor beta chains were read from a single sample in a study of blood T cell repertoires in COVID-19. The table came from immunoSEQ multiplex PCR; TCRdb's copy has only in-frame clones and leaves some out. Among a few hundred thousand clones listed, roughly nine tenths were seen once. Sequencing was performed on PBMCs or T cells enriched from blood (not recorded which). Receptors were obtained from a woman aged 25-40 years who had recovered from COVID-19. CDR3s include the opening cysteine and the closing phenylalanine or tryptophan. The order of the fields is J gene, V gene, clone size, CDR3 protein. Clone size, where shown, is once, few, many, or a class for clones that have expanded.

J gene: TRBJ1-1; V gene: TRBV28; clone size: NA; CDR3 protein: CASGTSTEAFF
J gene: TRBJ1-4; V gene: TRBV5-1; clone size: NA; CDR3 protein: CASSPSDSPNEKLFF
J gene: TRBJ1-4; V gene: TRBV5-1; clone size: NA; CDR3 protein: CASSLDGTGTGKLFF
J gene: TRBJ2-1; V gene: TRBV5-1; clone size: NA; CDR3 protein: CASSEGSGTGTNNEQFF
J gene: TRBJ2-7; V gene: TRBV11-2; clone size: NA; CDR3 protein: CASSLPHWGPPYF
J gene: TRBJ2-3; V gene: TRBV9; clone size: NA; CDR3 protein: CASSVSDTATLTDTQYF
J gene: TRBJ1-6; V gene: TRBV29-1; clone size: NA; CDR3 protein: CSVGGTNSDSPLHF
J gene: TRBJ2-1; V gene: TRBV6-4; clone size: NA; CDR3 protein: CASSVSEIGEQFF
J gene: TRBJ1-2; V gene: TRBV5-6; clone size: NA; CDR3 protein: CASSYTGAPLGDSYGYTF
J gene: TRBJ2-7; V gene: TRBV19; clone size: NA; CDR3 protein: CASSIPGPASEQYF
J gene: TRBJ1-3; V gene: TRBV7-9; clone size: NA; CDR3 protein: CASSPDRGPGNTIYF
J gene: TRBJ2-7; V gene: TRBV28; clone size: NA; CDR3 protein: CASSWTRESYEQYF
J gene: TRBJ2-3; V gene: TRBV5-5; clone size: once; CDR3 protein: CASTMGEGADTQYF
J gene: TRBJ2-3; V gene: TRBV7-2; clone size: NA; CDR3 protein: CASSLFGVGSSADTQYF
J gene: TRBJ1-3; V gene: TRBV7-9; clone size: NA; CDR3 protein: CASSPGGSSGNTIYF
J gene: TRBJ1-6; V gene: TRBV5-5; clone size: once; CDR3 protein: CASSPRGLVLSYNSPLHF
J gene: TRBJ2-3; V gene: TRBV7-9; clone size: NA; CDR3 protein: CASSFPLAGVGSTDTQYF
J gene: TRBJ1-3; V gene: TRBV10-3; clone size: NA; CDR3 protein: CARSQEDGTSSGNTIYF
J gene: TRBJ2-7; V gene: TRBV7-9; clone size: NA; CDR3 protein: CASSPGQGSTYEQYF
J gene: TRBJ2-5; V gene: TRBV7-2; clone size: NA; CDR3 protein: CASSSASGRYQETQYF
J gene: TRBJ2-1; V gene: TRBV7-2; clone size: NA; CDR3 protein: CASSLVRTGNNEQFF
J gene: TRBJ2-6; V gene: TRBV2; clone size: NA; CDR3 protein: CASREKSGANVLTF
J gene: TRBJ1-5; V gene: TRBV20-1; clone size: once; CDR3 protein: CSASVRINQPQHF
J gene: TRBJ2-7; V gene: TRBV2; clone size: NA; CDR3 protein: CASRETGVATYEQYF
J gene: TRBJ2-7; V gene: TRBV6-5; clone size: NA; CDR3 protein: CASSYSSTGSYEQYF
J gene: TRBJ2-7; V gene: TRBV6-5; clone size: NA; CDR3 protein: CASSYEGLASSYEQYF
J gene: TRBJ2-7; V gene: TRBV18; clone size: NA; CDR3 protein: CASGTGLASYEQYF
J gene: TRBJ2-7; V gene: TRBV2; clone size: NA; CDR3 protein: CASSETAGESEQYF
J gene: TRBJ1-6; V gene: TRBV7-2; clone size: NA; CDR3 protein: CASSPSPGQGNSPLHF
J gene: TRBJ2-1; V gene: TRBV11-3; clone size: few; CDR3 protein: CASRGKGDEQFF
J gene: TRBJ2-3; V gene: TRBV6-4; clone size: NA; CDR3 protein: CASSDSSPASGKTSTDTQYF
J gene: TRBJ2-3; V gene: TRBV19; clone size: few; CDR3 protein: CASSMTGAHTDTQYF
J gene: TRBJ2-7; V gene: TRBV18; clone size: NA; CDR3 protein: CASSPGLDEQYF
J gene: TRBJ2-1; V gene: TRBV5-4; clone size: few; CDR3 protein: CASSPGRGYNEQFF
J gene: TRBJ2-7; V gene: TRBV10-2; clone size: NA; CDR3 protein: CASIFSRANLSTYEQYF
J gene: TRBJ2-5; V gene: TRBV9; clone size: NA; CDR3 protein: CASSVGTGGEETQYF
J gene: TRBJ2-1; V gene: TRBV3-1/TRBV3-2; clone size: NA; CDR3 protein: CASSLAPTSNEQFF
J gene: TRBJ1-3; V gene: TRBV6-1; clone size: NA; CDR3 protein: CASSDIGRAGNTIYF
J gene: TRBJ2-1; V gene: TRBV6-9; clone size: NA; CDR3 protein: CASSLPRTSGTYNEQFF
J gene: TRBJ2-2; V gene: TRBV4-2; clone size: NA; CDR3 protein: CASSQDSLTVRELFF
J gene: TRBJ2-7; V gene: TRBV20-1; clone size: NA; CDR3 protein: CSAATDYEQYF